These 19 T cell receptor beta chains were sequenced from one sample in a study of radiotherapy plus CTLA-4 blockade in lung cancer. TCRdb's copy holds only in-frame clones and misses some; the assay was immunoSEQ multiplex PCR. This sample carries fewer than 65,000 clones, approximately 84% of them seen once, and the ten largest clones take 4.8%. Specimen: peripheral blood, collected from a patient treated with radiotherapy plus ipilimumab. The receptors derive from a human donor with non-small cell lung cancer whose response to radiotherapy plus ipilimumab could not be evaluated.

The chain joins TRBV6-4 to TRBJ2-1; 8 bases fit TRBD2. From germline, CDR1 is MRHNA and CDR2 SNTAGT. The ends lost 3 bases at V and 4 bases at J; junction bases unmatched: 5. CDR3 length equals 15 residues. The DNA for the CDR3 is TGTGCCAGCAGTGATAGGTCTAGCGGGTACAATGAGCAGTTCTTC. It codes for CASSDRSSGYNEQFF.

The CDR3 is CATSRTGGPEAFF. Here the CDR3 DNA reads TGTGCCACCAGCAGGACAGGGGGCCCTGAAGCTTTCTTT. This chain connects TRBV15 to TRBJ1-1; 10 nucleotides match TRBD1. Germline CDR1 LNHNV, CDR2 YYDKDF (reference sequence). The CDR3 runs 13 residues. J gave up 6 bases and V 3 bases, and 1 base lay outside the gene matches.

CDR3 nucleotides: TGCGCCAGCAGCATGAGGGACAGGGAGGTCCAAGAGACCCAGTACTTC. Translated: CASSMRDREVQETQYF. The chain joins TRBV5-1 to TRBJ2-5, with 9 bases fitting TRBD1. The germline gives CDR1 SGHRS, CDR2 YFSETQ. The CDR3 spans 16 residues. The J segment lost 1 base and the V segment lost 4 bases, leaving 8 bases of the junction unmatched.

V is TRBV7-2 and J is TRBJ2-6; 7 bases are shared with TRBD1. The CDR3 loop spans 18 amino acids. The V segment lost 3 bases and the J segment 0 bases; nucleotides outside the gene matches: 8. Germline loops: CDR1 SGHTA, CDR2 FQGNSA. The CDR3 DNA reads as TGTGCCAGCAGCTTTTTGGGACAGCGAATCTCTGGGGCCAACGTCCTGACTTTC. Encoded protein: CASSFLGQRISGANVLTF.

J is TRBJ2-7 and V is TRBV7-2; a possible D gene is TRBD2 (7 bases). The CDR3 extends over 16 amino acids. Per the germline V gene, CDR1 is SGHTA and CDR2 is FQGNSA. The V end lost 5 bases, the J end lost 7 bases, and 24 bases lay between the germline ends. This chain's CDR3 is CASSGILAAKGGEQYF. CDR3 nucleotide sequence: TGTGCCAGCAGCGGGATTCTAGCGGCAAAGGGGGGAGAGCAGTACTTC.

The chain has TRBV7-2 and TRBJ2-1; D may be TRBD2 (6 bases). Germline V gives CDR1 SGHTA, CDR2 FQGNSA. Trimming left V 5 bases short and J 9 bases short, with 14 bases between. The CDR3 has 13 residues. The CDR3 sequence is CASSLTAGAEQFF. The CDR3 nucleotides are TGTGCCAGCAGCCTTACAGCGGGTGCTGAGCAGTTCTTC.

The chain has TRBV4-3 and TRBJ2-7, with 7 bases matching TRBD2. The CDR3 is 15 amino acids. Per germline, CDR1 LGHNA and CDR2 YSLEER. The trim removed 4 bases at V and 2 bases at J, leaving 8 bases unmatched. The CDR3 sequence: CASSPGTTTTYEQYF. DNA of the CDR3: TGCGCCAGCAGCCCCGGGACTACGACTACCTACGAGCAGTACTTC.

V usage is TRBV9 and J usage is TRBJ2-1, with 8 bases that match TRBD2. The CDR3 spans 14 residues. V gave up 4 bases and J gave up 7 bases; unmatched junction bases: 7. CDR1 is SGDLS and CDR2 is YYNGEE in the germline V gene. CDR3 sequence: CASSPAGTSNEQFF. CDR3 nucleotide sequence: TGTGCCAGCAGCCCAGCCGGGACTAGTAATGAGCAGTTCTTC.

V is TRBV7-9 and J is TRBJ1-1; the D gene is possibly TRBD1 (6 bases). CDR1 is SEHNR, CDR2 FQNEAQ, per germline (reference sequence). This CDR3 is built from 17 residues. The ends were cut back, 5 bases at V and 5 bases at J, with 24 bases in the middle. CDR3: CASSPQVRTAGGTEAFF. As DNA, the CDR3 is TGTGCCAGCAGCCCCCAGGTGAGGACAGCCGGAGGTACTGAAGCTTTCTTT.

This chain joins TRBV7-2 and TRBJ2-7; tentatively, D is TRBD2 (5 bases). Germline CDR1 SGHTA, CDR2 FQGNSA. This CDR3 region has 16 residues. V lost 0 bases and J 3 bases, leaving 15 bases between the germline ends. The CDR3, as DNA: TGTGCCAGCAGCTTAGCGTACGGGCTAGCATACTACGAGCAGTACTTC. The encoded protein is CASSLAYGLAYYEQYF.

This rearrangement joins TRBV4-3 to TRBJ2-1; 9 positions agree with TRBD2. CDR1 LGHNA and CDR2 YSLEER come from the germline V gene. Germline trimming cut 5 bases from V and 7 bases from J; bases unmatched to any gene: 9. The length of the CDR3 is 15 residues. CDR3 nucleotides: TGCGCCAGCAGCTTAAGGACTAGCGCGGGTAATGAGCAGTTCTTC. Translating gives CASSLRTSAGNEQFF.

The chain couples TRBV7-2 to TRBJ2-7, with 8 positions matching TRBD1. The trim removed 5 bases at V and 0 bases at J, leaving 3 bases unmatched. Germline assignment: CDR1 SGHTA and CDR2 FQGNSA. The CDR3 extends over 14 amino acids. The chain's CDR3 is CASSRDRSSYEQYF. For the CDR3, the DNA is TGTGCCAGCAGCCGGGACAGGAGCTCCTACGAGCAGTACTTC.

This rearrangement joins TRBV11-3 to TRBJ2-5; TRBD1 matches 8 bases. The DNA end lines up better with TRBJ2-7; the J call may be wrong. CDR3 length equals 15 residues. Germline V gene sequence: CDR1 SGHNT, CDR2 YENEEA. The CDR3 loop is CASSFGQGVNYEQYF. In DNA form, the CDR3 reads TGTGCCAGCAGCTTTGGACAGGGTGTCAACTACGAGCAGTACTTC.

The chain combines TRBV7-2 with TRBJ2-3; 7 bases are shared with TRBD2. The germline V gene encodes CDR1 SGHTA and CDR2 FQGNSA. Unmatched junction bases numbered 8, after V lost 5 bases and J lost 0 bases. The CDR3 spans 16 residues. CDR3 nucleotide sequence: TGTGCCAGCAGCCCCTCGACGGGGGGAAGCACAGATACGCAGTATTTT. Its protein is CASSPSTGGSTDTQYF.

This clone was counted between two and nine times. This sequence joins TRBV4-3 and TRBJ1-2; TRBD1 agrees at 7 bases. CDR3 size: 15 residues. Trimming at V came to 0 bases and at J to 4 bases, leaving 5 bases not matched to a gene. CDR1 is LGHNA and CDR2 is YSLEER in the germline V gene. The CDR3 spells CASSQDLTGAYGYTF. CDR3 nucleotide sequence: TGCGCCAGCAGCCAAGATCTAACAGGGGCCTATGGCTACACCTTC.

V gene TRBV5-4 combines with J gene TRBJ2-7; 11 nucleotides agree with TRBD2. Germline CDR1 is SGHNT and CDR2 is YYREEE (reference sequence). This CDR3 is built from 16 residues. Germline trimming cut 4 bases from V and 4 bases from J; bases unmatched to any gene: 10. The CDR3 DNA sequence: TGTGCCAGCAGCGAAGTAGGGGGGACTAGCGGATACGAGCAGTACTTC. It specifies CASSEVGGTSGYEQYF.

The chain employs TRBV10-3 and TRBJ2-7, with a possible D match to TRBD2 (6 bases). The CDR3 has 14 amino acids. V shed 2 bases and J shed 6 bases, with 14 bases lying between them. Germline CDR1 is ENHRY and CDR2 is SYGVKD. The DNA of the CDR3 is TGTGCCATCAGTGAGGGTCAGGAGGGCTCCGAGCAGTACTTC. As protein: CAISEGQEGSEQYF.

The CDR3 loop reads CASSIDIPPGLAGYNEQFF. CDR3 sequence (DNA): TGTGCCAGTAGTATAGATATTCCCCCGGGACTAGCGGGGTACAATGAGCAGTTCTTC. The chain joins TRBV19 to TRBJ2-1; 13 nucleotides align to TRBD2. The ends lost 0 bases at V and 4 bases at J; junction bases unmatched: 9. The CDR3 runs 19 residues. The germline gives CDR1 LNHDA, CDR2 SQIVND (reference sequence).

This clone was found a few times. The sample has other DNA sequences that encode this CDR3 too. The chain has TRBV18 and TRBJ1-1; 8 bases agree with TRBD1. The CDR3 has 14 amino acids. From germline, CDR1 is KGHSH and CDR2 LQKENI. J gave up 3 bases and V 3 bases, and 3 bases lay outside the gene matches. The CDR3 coding sequence is TGTGCCAGCTCACCTCAGGGGGCAGACACTGAAGCTTTCTTT. Translated: CASSPQGADTEAFF.